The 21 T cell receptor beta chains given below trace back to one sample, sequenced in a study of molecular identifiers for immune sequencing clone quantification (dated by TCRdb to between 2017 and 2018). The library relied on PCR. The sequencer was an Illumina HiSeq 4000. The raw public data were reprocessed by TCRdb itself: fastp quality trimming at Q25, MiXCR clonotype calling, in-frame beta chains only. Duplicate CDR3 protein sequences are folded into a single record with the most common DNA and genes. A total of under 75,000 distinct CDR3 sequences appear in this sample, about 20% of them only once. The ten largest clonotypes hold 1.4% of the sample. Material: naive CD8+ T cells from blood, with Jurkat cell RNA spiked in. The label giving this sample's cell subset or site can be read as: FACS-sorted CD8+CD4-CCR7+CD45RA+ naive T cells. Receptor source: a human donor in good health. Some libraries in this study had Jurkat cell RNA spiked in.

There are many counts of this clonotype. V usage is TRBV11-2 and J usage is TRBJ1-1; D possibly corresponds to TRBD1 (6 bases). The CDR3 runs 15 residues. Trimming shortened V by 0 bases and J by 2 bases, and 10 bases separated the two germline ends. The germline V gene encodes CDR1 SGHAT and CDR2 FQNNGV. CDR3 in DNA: TGTGCCAGCAGCTTAGATGGGGGCTTAAACACTGAAGCTTTCTTT. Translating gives CASSLDGGLNTEAFF. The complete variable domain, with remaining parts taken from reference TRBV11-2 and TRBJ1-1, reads EAGVAQSPRYKIIEKRQSVAFWCNPISGHATLYWYQQILGQGPKLLIQFQNNGVVDDSQLPKDRFSAERLKGVDSTLKIQPAKLEDSAVYLCASSLDGGLNTEAFFGQGTRLTVV.

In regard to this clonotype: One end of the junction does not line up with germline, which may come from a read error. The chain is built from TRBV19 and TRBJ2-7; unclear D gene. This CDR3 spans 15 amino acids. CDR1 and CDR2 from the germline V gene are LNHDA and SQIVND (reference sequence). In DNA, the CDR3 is TGTGCCAGTAGTATAGGTGTCAGTGCGACCGTCGAGCTGTACTTC. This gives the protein CASSIGVSATVELYF.

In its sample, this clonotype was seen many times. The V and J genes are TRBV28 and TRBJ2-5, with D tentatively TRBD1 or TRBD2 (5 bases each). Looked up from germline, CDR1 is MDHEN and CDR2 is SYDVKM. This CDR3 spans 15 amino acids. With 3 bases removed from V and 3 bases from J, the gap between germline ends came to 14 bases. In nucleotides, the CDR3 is TGTGCCAGCAGTTTCCTGGGGGTTGAGGAAGAGACCCAGTACTTC. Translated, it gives CASSFLGVEEETQYF.

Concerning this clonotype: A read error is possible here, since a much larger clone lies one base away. The CDR3 loop is CASSLVGTGYEELFF. The CDR3 DNA sequence: TGTGCCAGCAGCTTAGTTGGGACAGGGTATGAAGAACTGTTTTTT. The chain has TRBV7-9 and TRBJ1-4, with 9 bases fitting TRBD1. Germline assignment: CDR1 SEHNR and CDR2 FQNEAQ (reference sequence). The CDR3 totals 15 residues.

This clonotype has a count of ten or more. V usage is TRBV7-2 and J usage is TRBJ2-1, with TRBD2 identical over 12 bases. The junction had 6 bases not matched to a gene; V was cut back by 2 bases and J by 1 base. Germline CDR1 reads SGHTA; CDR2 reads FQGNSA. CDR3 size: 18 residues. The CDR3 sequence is CASSLPRTSGKSYNEQFF. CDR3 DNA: TGTGCCAGCAGCTTACCTCGGACTAGCGGGAAGTCCTACAATGAGCAGTTCTTC.

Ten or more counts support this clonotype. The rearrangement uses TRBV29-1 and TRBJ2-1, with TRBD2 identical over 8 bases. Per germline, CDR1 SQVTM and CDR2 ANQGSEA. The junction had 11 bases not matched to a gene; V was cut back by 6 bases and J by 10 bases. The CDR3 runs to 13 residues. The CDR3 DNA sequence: TGCAGCGTCGAACGGGAGGGTATCGGGGAGCAGTTCTTC. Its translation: CSVEREGIGEQFF.

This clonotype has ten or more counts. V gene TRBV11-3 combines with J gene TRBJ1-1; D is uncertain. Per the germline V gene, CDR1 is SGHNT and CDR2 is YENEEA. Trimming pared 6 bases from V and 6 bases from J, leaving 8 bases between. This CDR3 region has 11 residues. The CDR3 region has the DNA TGTGCCAGCAGAGGTGGGGCTGAAGCTTTCTTT. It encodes CASRGGAEAFF.

CDR3 in DNA: TGTGCCAGCAGCCCGAACTCCTCAAGTGGAAACACCATATATTTT. Its protein product is CASSPNSSSGNTIYF. The chain has TRBV7-2 and TRBJ1-3, with D hard to call. The CDR3 is 15 residues long. V lost 5 bases and J lost 3, with 14 bases in between. Germline values: CDR1 SGHTA, CDR2 FQGNSA.

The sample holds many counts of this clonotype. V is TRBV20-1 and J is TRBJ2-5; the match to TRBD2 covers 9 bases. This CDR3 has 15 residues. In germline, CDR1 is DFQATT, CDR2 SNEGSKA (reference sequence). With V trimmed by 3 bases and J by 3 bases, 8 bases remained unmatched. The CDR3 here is CSARRLAASKETQYF. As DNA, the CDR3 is TGCAGTGCTAGGCGACTAGCGGCCTCTAAAGAGACCCAGTACTTC.

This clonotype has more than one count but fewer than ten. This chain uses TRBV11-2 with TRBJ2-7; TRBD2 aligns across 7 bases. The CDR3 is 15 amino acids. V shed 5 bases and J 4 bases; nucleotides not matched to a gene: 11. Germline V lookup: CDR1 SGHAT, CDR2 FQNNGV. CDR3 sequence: CASSEAAGPSYEQYF. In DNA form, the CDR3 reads TGTGCCAGCAGCGAAGCAGCGGGACCAAGTTACGAGCAGTACTTC.

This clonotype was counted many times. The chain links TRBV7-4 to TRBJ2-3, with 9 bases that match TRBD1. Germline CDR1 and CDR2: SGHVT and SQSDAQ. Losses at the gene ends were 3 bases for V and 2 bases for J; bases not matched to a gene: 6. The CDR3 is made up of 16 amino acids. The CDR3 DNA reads TGTGCCAGCAGCTTGAGGAACAGGGGGCACACAGATACGCAGTATTTT. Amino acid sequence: CASSLRNRGHTDTQYF.

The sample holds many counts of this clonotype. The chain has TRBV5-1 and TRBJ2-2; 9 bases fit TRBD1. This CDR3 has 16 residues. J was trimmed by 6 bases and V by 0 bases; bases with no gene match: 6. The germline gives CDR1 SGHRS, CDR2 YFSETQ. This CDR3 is CASSLEGQGIPGELFF. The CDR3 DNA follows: TGCGCCAGCAGCTTGGAAGGACAGGGGATTCCCGGGGAGCTGTTTTTT.

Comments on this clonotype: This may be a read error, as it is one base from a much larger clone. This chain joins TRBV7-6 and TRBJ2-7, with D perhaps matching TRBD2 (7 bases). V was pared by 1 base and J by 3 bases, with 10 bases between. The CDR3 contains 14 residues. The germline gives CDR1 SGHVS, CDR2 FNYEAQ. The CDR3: CASSLGGGGYEQYF. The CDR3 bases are TGTGCCAGCAGCTTAGGCGGGGGCGGCTACGAGCAGTACTTC.

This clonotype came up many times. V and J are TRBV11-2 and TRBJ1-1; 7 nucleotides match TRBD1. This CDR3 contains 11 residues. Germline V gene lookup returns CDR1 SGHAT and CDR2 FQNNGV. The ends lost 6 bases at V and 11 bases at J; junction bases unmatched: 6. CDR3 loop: CASSTGDGAFF. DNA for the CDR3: TGTGCCAGCAGTACAGGGGATGGGGCTTTCTTT.

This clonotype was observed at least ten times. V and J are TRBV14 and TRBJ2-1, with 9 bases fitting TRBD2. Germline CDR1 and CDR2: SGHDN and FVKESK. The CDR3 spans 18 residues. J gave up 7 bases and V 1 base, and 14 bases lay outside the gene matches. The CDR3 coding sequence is TGTGCCAGCAGCCAAGTATTTAGGACGACTAGCGGTCGGAATGAGCAGTTCTTC. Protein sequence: CASSQVFRTTSGRNEQFF.

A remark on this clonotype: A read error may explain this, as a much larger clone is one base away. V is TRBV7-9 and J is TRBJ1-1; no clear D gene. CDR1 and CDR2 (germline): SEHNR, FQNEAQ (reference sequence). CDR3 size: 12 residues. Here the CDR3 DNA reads TGTGCCAGCAACTTAGAATTCACTGAAGCTTTCTTT. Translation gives CASNLEFTEAFF.

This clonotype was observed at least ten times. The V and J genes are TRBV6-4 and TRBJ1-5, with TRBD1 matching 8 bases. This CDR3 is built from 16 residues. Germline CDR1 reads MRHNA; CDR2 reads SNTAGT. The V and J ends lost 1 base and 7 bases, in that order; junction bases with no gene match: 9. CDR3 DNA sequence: TGTGCCAGCAGTGACTTCAGACAGGGGATATTACAGCCCCAGCATTTT. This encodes CASSDFRQGILQPQHF.

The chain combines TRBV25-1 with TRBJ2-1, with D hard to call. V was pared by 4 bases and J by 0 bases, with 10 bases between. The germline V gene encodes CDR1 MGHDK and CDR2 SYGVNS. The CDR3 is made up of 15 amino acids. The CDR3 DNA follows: TGTGCCAGCAGTGTGGGCAAAAGCTCCTACAATGAGCAGTTCTTC. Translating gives CASSVGKSSYNEQFF.

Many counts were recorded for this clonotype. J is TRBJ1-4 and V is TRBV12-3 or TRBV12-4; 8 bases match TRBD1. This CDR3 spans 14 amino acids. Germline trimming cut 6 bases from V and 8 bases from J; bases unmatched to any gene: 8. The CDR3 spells CASREGQGHEKLFF. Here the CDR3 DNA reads TGTGCCAGCAGGGAAGGACAGGGCCACGAAAAACTGTTTTTT.

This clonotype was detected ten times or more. CDR3 DNA: TGTGCCAGCAGCTCCCGACAGGGGCTGTTTGAGCAGTACTTC. It encodes CASSSRQGLFEQYF. The J gene is TRBJ2-7, the V gene TRBV7-9, with 8 bases lining up with TRBD1. The germline gives CDR1 SEHNR, CDR2 FQNEAQ (reference sequence). The CDR3 totals 14 residues. The trim removed 4 bases at V and 7 bases at J, leaving 9 bases unmatched.

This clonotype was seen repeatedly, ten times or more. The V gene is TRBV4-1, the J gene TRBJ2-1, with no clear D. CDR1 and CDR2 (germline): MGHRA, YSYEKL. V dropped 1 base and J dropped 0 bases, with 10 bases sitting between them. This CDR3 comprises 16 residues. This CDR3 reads CASSQAITRSYNEQFF. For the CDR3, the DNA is TGCGCCAGCAGCCAAGCCATCACCCGCTCCTACAATGAGCAGTTCTTC.